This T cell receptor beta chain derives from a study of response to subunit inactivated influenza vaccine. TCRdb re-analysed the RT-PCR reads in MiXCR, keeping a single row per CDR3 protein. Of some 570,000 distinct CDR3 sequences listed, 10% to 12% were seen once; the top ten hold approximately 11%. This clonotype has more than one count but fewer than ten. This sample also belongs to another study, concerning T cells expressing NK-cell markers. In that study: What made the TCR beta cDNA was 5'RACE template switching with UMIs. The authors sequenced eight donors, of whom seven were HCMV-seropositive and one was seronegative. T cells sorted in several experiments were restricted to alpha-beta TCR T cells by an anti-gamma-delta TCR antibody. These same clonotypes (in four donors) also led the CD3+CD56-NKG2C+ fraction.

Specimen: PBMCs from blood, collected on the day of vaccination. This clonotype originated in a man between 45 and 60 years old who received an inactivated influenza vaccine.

This CDR3 reads CASTQASGGQETQYF. DNA of the CDR3: TGTGCCAGTACACAGGCTAGCGGGGGGCAAGAGACCCAGTACTTC. The gene calls are TRBV19 and TRBJ2-5, with 11 positions matching TRBD2. The junction had 6 bases not matched to a gene; V was cut back by 7 bases and J by 2 bases. Germline V gene sequence: CDR1 LNHDA, CDR2 SQIVND (reference sequence). The length of the CDR3 is 15 residues.